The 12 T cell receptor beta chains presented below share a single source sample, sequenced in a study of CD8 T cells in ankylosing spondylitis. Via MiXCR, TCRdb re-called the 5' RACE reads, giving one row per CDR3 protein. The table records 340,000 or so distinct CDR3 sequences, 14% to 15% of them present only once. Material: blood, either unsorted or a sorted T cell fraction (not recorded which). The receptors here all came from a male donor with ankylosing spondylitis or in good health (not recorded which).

The CDR3 nucleotides read TGCAGCGTTGAAATAGCTGGGGAGACCCAGTACTTC. It encodes CSVEIAGETQYF. The chain links TRBV29-1 to TRBJ2-5; D unclear. The V gene lost 2 bases and the J gene lost 5 bases, with 9 bases spanning the gap. The CDR3 length is 12 residues. The germline gives CDR1 SQVTM, CDR2 ANQGSEA.

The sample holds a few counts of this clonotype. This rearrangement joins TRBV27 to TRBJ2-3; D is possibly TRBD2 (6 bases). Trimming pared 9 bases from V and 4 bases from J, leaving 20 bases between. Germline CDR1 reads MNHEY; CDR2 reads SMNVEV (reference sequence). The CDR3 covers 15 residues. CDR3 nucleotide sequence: TGTGCCAGTACCCCTGGCGGGATTGGCGCAGATACGCAGTATTTT. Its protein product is CASTPGGIGADTQYF.

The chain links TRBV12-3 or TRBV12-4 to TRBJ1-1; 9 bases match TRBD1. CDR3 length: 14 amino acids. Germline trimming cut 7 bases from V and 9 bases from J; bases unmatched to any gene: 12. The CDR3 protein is CASTTGAGQGKAFF. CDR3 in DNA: TGTGCCAGCACTACCGGGGCCGGACAGGGGAAAGCTTTCTTT.

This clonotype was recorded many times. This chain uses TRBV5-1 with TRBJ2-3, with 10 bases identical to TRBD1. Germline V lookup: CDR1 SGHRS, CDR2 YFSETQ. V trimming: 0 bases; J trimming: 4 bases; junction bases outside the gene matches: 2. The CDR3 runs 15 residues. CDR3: CASSLVGQGADTQYF. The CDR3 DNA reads TGCGCCAGCAGCTTGGTAGGACAGGGGGCAGATACGCAGTATTTT.

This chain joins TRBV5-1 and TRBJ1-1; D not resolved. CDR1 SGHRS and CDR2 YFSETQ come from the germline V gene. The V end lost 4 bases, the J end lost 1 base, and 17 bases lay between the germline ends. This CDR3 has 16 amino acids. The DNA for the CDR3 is TGCGCCAGCAGCGCCCTCCCCGGCGAGGGGAACACTGAAGCTTTCTTT. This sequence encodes CASSALPGEGNTEAFF.

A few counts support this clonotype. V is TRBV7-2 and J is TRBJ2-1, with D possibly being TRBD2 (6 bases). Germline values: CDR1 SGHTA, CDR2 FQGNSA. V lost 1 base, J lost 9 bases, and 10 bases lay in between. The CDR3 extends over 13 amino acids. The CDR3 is CASSLGLELEQFF. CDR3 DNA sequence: TGTGCCAGCAGCTTAGGACTAGAGCTTGAGCAGTTCTTC.

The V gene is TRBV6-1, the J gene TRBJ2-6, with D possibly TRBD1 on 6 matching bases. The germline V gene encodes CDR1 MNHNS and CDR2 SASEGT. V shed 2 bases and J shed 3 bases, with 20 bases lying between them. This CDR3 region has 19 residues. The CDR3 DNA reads TGTGCCAGCAGTGAACAACAGGGCAGCGCGGCAGGTGGGGCCAACGTCCTGACTTTC. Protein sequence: CASSEQQGSAAGGANVLTF.

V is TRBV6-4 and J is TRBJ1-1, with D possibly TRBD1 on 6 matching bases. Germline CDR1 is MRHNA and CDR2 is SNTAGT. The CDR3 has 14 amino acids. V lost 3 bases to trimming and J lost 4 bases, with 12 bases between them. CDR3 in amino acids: CASSESGTITEAFF. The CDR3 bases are TGTGCCAGCAGTGAATCCGGGACAATCACTGAAGCTTTCTTT.

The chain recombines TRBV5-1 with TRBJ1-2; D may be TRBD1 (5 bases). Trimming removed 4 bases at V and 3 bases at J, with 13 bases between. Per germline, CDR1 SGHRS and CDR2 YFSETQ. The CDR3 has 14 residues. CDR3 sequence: CASSREDTDYGYTF. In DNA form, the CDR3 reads TGCGCCAGCAGCCGGGAGGACACAGACTATGGCTACACCTTC. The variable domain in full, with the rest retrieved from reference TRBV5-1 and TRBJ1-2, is KAGVTQTPRYLIKTRGQQVTLSCSPISGHRSVSWYQQTPGQGLQFLFEYFSETQRNKGNFPGRFSGRQFSNSRSEMNVSTLELGDSALYLCASSREDTDYGYTFGSGTRLTVV.

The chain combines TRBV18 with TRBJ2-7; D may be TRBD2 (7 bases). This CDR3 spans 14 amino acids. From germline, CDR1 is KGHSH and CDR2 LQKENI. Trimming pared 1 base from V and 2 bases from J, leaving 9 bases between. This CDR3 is CASSPQGGTYEQYF. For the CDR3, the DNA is TGTGCCAGCTCACCACAGGGGGGGACCTACGAGCAGTACTTC.

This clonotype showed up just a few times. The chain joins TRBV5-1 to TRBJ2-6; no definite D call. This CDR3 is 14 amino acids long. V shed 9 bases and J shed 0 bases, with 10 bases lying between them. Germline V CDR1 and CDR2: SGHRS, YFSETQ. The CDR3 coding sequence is TGCGCCACCTCTATTAGCTCTGGGGCCAACGTCCTGACTTTC. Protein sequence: CATSISSGANVLTF.

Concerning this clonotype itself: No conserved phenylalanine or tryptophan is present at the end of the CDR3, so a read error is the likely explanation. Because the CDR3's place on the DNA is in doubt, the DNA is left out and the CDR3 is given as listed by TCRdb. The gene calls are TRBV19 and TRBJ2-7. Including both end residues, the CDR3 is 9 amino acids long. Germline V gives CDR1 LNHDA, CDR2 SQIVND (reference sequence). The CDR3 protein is CASIEPTCR.